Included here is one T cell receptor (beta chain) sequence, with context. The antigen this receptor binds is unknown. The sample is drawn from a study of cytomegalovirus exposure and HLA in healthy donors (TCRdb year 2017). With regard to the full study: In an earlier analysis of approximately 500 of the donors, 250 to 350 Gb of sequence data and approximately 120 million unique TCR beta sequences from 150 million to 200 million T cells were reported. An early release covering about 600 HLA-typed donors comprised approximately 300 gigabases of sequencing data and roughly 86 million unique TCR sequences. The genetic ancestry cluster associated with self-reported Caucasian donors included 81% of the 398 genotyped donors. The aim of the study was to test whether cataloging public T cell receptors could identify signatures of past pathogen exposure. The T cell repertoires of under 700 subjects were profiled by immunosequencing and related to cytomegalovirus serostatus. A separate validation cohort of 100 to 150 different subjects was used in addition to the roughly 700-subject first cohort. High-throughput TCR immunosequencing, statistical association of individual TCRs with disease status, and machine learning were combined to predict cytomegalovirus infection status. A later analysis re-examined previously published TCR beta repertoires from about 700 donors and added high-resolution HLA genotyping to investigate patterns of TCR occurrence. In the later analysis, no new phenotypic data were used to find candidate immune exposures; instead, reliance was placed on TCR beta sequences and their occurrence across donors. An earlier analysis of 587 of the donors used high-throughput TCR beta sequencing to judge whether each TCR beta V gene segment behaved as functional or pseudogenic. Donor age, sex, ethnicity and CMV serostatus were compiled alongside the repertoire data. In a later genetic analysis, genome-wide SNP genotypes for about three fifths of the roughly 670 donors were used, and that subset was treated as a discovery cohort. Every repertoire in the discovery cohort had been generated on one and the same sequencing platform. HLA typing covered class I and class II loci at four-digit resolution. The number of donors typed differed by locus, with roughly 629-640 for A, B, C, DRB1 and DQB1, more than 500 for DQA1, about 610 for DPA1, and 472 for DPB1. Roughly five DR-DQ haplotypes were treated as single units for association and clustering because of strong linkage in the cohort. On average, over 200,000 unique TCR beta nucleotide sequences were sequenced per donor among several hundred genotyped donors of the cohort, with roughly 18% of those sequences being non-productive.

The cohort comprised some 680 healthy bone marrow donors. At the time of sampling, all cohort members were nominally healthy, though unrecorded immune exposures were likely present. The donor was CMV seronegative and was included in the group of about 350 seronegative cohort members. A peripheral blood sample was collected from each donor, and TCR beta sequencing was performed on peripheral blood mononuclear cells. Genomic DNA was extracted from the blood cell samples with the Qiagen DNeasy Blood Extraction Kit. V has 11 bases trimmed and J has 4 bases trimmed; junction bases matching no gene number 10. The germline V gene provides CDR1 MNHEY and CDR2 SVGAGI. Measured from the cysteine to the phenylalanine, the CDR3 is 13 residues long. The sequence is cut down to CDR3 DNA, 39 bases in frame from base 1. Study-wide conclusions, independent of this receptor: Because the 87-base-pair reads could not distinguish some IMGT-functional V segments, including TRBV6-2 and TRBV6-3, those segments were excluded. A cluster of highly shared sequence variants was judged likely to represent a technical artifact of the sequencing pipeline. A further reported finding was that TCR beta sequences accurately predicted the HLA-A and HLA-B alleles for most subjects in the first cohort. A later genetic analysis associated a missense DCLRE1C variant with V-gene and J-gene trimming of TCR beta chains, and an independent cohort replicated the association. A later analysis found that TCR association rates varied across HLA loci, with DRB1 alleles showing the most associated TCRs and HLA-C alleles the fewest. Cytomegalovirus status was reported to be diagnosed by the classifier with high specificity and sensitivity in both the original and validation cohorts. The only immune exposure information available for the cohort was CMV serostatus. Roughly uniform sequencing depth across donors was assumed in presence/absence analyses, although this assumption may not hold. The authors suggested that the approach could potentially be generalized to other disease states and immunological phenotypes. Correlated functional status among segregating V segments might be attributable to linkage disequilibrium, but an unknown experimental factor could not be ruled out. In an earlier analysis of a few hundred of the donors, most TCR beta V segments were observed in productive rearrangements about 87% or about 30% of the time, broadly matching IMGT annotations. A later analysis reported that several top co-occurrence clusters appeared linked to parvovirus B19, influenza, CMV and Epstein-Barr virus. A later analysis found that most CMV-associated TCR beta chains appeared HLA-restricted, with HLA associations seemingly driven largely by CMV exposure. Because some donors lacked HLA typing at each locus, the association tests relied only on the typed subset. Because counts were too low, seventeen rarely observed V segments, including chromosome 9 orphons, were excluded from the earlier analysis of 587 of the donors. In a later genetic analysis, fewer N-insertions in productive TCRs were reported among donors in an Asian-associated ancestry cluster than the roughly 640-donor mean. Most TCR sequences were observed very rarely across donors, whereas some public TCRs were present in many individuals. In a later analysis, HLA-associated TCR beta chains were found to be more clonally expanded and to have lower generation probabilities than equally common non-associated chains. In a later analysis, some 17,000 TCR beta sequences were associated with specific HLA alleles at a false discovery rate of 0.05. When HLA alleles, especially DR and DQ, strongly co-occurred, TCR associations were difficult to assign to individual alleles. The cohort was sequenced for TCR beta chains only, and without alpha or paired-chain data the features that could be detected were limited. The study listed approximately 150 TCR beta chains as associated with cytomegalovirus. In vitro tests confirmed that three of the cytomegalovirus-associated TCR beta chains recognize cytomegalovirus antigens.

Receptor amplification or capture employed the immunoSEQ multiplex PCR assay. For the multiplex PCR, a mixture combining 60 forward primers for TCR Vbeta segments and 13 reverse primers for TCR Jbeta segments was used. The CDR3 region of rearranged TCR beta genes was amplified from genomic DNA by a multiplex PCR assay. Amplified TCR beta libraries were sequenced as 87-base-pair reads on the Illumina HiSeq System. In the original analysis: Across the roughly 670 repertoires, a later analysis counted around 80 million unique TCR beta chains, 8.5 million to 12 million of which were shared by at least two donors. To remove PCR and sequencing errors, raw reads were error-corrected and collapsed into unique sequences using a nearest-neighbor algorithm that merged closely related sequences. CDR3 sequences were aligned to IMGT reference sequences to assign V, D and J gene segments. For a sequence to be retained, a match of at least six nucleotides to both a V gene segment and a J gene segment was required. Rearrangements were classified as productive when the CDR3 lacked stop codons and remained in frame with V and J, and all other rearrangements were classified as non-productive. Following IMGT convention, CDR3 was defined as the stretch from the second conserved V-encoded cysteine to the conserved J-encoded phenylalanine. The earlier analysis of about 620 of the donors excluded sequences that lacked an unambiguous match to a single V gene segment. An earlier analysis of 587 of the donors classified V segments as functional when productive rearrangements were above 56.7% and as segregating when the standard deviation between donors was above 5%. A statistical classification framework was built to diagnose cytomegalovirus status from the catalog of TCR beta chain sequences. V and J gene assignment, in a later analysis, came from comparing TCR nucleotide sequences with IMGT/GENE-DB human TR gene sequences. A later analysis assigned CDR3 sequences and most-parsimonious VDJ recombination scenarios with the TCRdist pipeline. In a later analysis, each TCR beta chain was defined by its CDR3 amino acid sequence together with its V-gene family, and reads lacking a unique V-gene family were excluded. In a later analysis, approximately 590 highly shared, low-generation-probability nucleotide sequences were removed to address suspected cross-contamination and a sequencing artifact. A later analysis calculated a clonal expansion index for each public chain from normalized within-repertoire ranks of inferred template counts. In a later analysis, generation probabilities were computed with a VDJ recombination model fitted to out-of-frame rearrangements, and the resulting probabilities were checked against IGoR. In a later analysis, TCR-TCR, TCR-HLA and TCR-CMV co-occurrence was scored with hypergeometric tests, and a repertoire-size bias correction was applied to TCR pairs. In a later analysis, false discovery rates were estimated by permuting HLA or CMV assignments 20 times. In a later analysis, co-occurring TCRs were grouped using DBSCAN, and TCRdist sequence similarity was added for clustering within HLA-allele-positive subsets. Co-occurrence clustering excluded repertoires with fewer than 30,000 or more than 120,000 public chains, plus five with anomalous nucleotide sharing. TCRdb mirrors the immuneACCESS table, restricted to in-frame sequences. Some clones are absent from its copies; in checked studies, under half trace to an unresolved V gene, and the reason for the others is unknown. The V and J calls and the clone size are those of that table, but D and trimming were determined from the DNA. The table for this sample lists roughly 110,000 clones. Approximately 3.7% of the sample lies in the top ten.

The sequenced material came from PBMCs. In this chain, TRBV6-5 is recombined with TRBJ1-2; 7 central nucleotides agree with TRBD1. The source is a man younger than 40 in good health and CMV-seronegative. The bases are TGTGCCGGAGGCGACAGGGACGGCTATGGCTACACCTTC. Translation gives CAGGDRDGYGYTF.